Many counts were recorded for the clone carrying this T cell receptor (beta chain). Antigen: not known. Trimming took off 0 bases at V and 4 bases at J, with 7 bases between the two ends. The CDR3 has 13 amino acids. The V gene's germline CDR1 is SGHRS and CDR2 YFSETQ. In TCRdb, the 5' RACE reads were re-called with MiXCR into one record per CDR3 protein. The sample holds 350,000 or so distinct CDR3 sequences, roughly 9% seen once. This sample was included in a study of identical twins. Overall study findings and caveats: For monozygotic twins, models underestimated out-of-frame TCR alpha sharing. Twin-shared out-of-frame alpha sequences showed excess low generation probability.

This clonotype was sampled from a woman in her forties or fifties in good health. Sequencing was done on a sample of naive T cells sorted from blood. The rearrangement joins TRBV5-1 to TRBJ1-1, with D unresolved. CDR3: CASSLAASTEAFF. CDR3 DNA: TGCGCCAGCAGCTTGGCCGCGAGCACTGAAGCTTTCTTT. The full variable domain, with the rest looked up from reference TRBV5-1 and TRBJ1-1, is KAGVTQTPRYLIKTRGQQVTLSCSPISGHRSVSWYQQTPGQGLQFLFEYFSETQRNKGNFPGRFSGRQFSNSRSEMNVSTLELGDSALYLCASSLAASTEAFFGQGTRLTVV.